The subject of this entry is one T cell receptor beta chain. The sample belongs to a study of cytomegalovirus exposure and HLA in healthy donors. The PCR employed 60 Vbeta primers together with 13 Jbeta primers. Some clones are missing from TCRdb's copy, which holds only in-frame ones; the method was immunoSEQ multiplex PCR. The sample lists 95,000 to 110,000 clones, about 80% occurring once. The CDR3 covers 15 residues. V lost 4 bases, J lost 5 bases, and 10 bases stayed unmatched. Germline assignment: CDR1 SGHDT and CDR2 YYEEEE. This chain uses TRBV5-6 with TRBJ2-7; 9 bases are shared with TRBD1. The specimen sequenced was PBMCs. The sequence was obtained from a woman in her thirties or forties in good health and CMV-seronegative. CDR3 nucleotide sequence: TGTGCCAGCAGCCCGACAGGGGGAAGGACGGACGAGCAGTACTTC. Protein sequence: CASSPTGGRTDEQYF.